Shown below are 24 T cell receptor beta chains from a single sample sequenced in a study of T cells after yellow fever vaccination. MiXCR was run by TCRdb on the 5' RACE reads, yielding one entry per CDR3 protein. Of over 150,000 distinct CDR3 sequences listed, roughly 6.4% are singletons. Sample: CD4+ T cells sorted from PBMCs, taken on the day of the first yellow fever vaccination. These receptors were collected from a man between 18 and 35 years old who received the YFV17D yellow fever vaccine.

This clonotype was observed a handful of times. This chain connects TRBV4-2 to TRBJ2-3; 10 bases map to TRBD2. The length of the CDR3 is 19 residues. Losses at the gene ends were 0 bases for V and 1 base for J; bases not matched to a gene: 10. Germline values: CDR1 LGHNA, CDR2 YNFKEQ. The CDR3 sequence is CASSQEFSGGLVRTDTQYF. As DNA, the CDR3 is TGTGCCAGCAGCCAAGAGTTTAGCGGGGGGTTGGTGCGCACAGATACGCAGTATTTT.

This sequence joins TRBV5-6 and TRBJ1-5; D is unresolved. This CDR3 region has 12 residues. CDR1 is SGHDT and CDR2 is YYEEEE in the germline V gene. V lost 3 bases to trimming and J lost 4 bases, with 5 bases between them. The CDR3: CASSSYNQPQHF. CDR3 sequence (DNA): TGTGCCAGCAGCTCTTATAATCAGCCCCAGCATTTT.

The CDR3 bases are TGTGCCAGCAGCTTAGCGCTCGGACAGGGGACGCCACCCCTCCACTTT. This translates into CASSLALGQGTPPLHF. The V call is TRBV7-9, the J call TRBJ1-6, with 9 bases aligning to TRBD1. V shed 0 bases and J 11 bases; nucleotides not matched to a gene: 8. This CDR3 is 16 amino acids long. Germline CDR1 reads SEHNR; CDR2 reads FQNEAQ (reference sequence).

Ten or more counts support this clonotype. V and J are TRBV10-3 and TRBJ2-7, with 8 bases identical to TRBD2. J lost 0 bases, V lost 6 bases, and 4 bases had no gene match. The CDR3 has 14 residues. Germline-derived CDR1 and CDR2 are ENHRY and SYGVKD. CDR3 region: CAISPGTSSYEQYF. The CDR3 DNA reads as TGTGCCATCAGCCCCGGGACTAGCTCCTACGAGCAGTACTTC.

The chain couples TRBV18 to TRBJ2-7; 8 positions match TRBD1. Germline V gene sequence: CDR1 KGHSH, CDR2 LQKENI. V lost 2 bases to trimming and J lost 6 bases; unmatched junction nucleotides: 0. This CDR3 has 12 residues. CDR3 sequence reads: CASSPDRGEQYV. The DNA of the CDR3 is TGTGCCAGCTCACCAGACAGGGGCGAGCAGTACGTC.

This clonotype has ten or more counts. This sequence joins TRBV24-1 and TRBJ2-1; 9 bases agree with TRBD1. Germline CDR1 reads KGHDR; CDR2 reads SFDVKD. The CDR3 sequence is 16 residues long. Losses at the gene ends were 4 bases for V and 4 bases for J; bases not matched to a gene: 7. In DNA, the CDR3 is TGTGCCACCAGTGAAACCCCGGGACAGGGTTACAATGAGCAGTTCTTC. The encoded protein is CATSETPGQGYNEQFF.

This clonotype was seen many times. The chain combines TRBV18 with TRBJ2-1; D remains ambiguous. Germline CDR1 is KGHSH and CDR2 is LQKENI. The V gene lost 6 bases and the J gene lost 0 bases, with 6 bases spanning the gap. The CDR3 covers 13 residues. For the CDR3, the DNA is TGTGCCAGCTCCCAGAGCTCCTACAATGAGCAGTTCTTC. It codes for CASSQSSYNEQFF.

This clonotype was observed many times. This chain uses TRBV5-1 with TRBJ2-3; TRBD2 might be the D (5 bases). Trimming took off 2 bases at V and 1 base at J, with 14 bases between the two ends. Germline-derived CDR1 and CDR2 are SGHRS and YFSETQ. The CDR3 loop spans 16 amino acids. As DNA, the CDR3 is TGCGCCAGCAGCTTCCAACGGGGTGGTGGCACAGATACGCAGTATTTT. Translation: CASSFQRGGGTDTQYF. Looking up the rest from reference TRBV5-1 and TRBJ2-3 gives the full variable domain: KAGVTQTPRYLIKTRGQQVTLSCSPISGHRSVSWYQQTPGQGLQFLFEYFSETQRNKGNFPGRFSGRQFSNSRSEMNVSTLELGDSALYLCASSFQRGGGTDTQYFGPGTRLTVL.

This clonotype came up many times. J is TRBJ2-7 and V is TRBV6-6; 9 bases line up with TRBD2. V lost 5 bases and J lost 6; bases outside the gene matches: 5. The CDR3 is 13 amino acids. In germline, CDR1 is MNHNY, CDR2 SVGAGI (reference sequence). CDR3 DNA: TGTGCCAGCAGTCGGGGACTAGCTGGCGAGCAGTACTTC. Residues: CASSRGLAGEQYF.

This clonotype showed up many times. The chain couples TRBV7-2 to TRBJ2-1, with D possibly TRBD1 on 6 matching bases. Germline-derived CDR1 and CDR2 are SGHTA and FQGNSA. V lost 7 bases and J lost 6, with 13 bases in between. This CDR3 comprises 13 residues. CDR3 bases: TGTGCCAGCAAGTGGGGGCCTTCCAATGAGCAGTTCTTC. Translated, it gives CASKWGPSNEQFF.

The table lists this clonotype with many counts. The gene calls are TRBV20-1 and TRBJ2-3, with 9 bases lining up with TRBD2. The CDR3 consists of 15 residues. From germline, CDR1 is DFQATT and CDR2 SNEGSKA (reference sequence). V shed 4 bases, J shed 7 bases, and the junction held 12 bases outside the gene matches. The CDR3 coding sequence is TGCAGTGCTAAAAAGGGTTCAGCGGGGGGAAATACGCAGTATTTT. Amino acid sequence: CSAKKGSAGGNTQYF.

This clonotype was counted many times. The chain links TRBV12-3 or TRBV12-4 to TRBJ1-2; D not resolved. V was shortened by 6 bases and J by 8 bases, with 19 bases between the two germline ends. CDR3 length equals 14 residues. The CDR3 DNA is TGTGCCAGCAGGGACGAGGACGGTGCTGGAGGCTACACCTTC. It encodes CASRDEDGAGGYTF.

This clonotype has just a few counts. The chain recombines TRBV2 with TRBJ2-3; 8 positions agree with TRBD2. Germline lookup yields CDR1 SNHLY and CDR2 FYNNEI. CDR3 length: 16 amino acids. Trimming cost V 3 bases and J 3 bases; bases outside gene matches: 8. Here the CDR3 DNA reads TGTGCCAGCAGTGACCTTCCCCGGGGGGGGACAGATACGCAGTATTTT. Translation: CASSDLPRGGTDTQYF.

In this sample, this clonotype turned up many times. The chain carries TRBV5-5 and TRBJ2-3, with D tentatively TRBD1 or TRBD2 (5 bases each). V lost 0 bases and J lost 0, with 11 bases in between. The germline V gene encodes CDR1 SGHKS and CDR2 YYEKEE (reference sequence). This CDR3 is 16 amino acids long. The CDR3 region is CASSLVTGLSTDTQYF. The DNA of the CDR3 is TGTGCCAGCAGCTTGGTTACGGGGCTGAGCACAGATACGCAGTATTTT.

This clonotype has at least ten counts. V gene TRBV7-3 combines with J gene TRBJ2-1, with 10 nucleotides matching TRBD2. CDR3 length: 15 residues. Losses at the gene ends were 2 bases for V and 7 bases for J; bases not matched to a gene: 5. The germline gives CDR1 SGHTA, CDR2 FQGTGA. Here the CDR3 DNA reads TGTGCCAGCAGCTTACTACTAGCGGGGCAGAATGAGCAGTTCTTC. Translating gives CASSLLLAGQNEQFF.

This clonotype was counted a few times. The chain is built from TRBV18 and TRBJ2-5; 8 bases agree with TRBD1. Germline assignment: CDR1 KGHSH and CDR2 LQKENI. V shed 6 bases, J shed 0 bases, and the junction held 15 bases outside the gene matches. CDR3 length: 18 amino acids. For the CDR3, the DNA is TGTGCCAGCTCCCTAAACAGGGGGTCTACAATACACCAAGAGACCCAGTACTTC. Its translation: CASSLNRGSTIHQETQYF.

This CDR3 reads CSARDQGSSYEQYV. In DNA form, the CDR3 reads TGCAGTGCTAGAGATCAGGGCAGCTCCTACGAGCAGTACGTC. This chain joins TRBV20-1 and TRBJ2-7; weak D call: TRBD1 (5 bases). The length of the CDR3 is 14 residues. CDR1 is DFQATT, CDR2 SNEGSKA, per germline (reference sequence). The V end was cut by 0 bases, the J end by 0 bases, with 9 bases between.

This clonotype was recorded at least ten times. This CDR3 reads CASSLDRGWDEQFF. In DNA, the CDR3 is TGTGCCAGCAGCTTAGACAGGGGGTGGGATGAGCAGTTCTTC. The rearrangement joins TRBV7-9 to TRBJ2-1, with 8 bases fitting TRBD1. The V gene end was trimmed by 1 base and the J gene end by 8 bases; junction bases not matched to a gene: 4. CDR3 length equals 14 residues. Germline-derived CDR1 and CDR2 are SEHNR and FQNEAQ (reference sequence).

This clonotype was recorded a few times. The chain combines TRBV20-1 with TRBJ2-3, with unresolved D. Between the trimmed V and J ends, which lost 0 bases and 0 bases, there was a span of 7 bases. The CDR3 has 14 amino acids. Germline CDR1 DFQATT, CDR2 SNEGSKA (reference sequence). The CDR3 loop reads CSAREELSTDTQYF. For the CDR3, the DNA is TGCAGTGCTAGAGAAGAACTTAGCACAGATACGCAGTATTTT.

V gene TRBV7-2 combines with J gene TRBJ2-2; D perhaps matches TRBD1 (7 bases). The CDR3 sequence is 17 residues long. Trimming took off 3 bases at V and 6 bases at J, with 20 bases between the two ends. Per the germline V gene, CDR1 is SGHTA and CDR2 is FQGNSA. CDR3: CASSFPGGPDSPGELFF. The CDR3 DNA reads TGTGCCAGCAGCTTCCCAGGGGGGCCGGACAGTCCCGGGGAGCTGTTTTTT.

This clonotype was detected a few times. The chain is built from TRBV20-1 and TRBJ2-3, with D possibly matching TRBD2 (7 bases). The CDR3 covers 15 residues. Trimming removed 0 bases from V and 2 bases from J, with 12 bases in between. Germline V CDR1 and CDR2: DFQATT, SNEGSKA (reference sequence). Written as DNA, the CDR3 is TGCAGTGCTAGAGATCCCGGGGGGCACACAGATACGCAGTATTTT. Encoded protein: CSARDPGGHTDTQYF.

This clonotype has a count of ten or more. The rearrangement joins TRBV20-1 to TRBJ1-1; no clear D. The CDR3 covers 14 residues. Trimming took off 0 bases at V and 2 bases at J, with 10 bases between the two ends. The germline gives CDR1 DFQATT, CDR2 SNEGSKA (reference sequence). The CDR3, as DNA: TGCAGTGCTAGAGAAAGGACCTTTAACACTGAAGCTTTCTTT. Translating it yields CSARERTFNTEAFF.

The CDR3 region has the DNA TGCGCCAGCAGTCTAGAACTCAGGGTGAATACGCAGTATTTT. This encodes CASSLELRVNTQYF. This chain links TRBV4-3 with TRBJ2-3, with a possible D match to TRBD1 (5 bases). The CDR3 loop spans 14 amino acids. Germline loops: CDR1 LGHNA, CDR2 YSLEER. V was pared by 6 bases and J by 7 bases, with 17 bases between.

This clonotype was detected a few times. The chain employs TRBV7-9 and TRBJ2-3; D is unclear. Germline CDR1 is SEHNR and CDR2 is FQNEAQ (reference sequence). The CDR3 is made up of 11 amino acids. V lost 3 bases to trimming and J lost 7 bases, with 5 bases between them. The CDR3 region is CASSLQHTQYF. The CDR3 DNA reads TGTGCCAGCAGCTTGCAACATACGCAGTATTTT.